The 28 T cell receptor beta chains reported below all come from one sample, sequenced in a study of shared clonotypes between healthy human individuals. Here immunoSEQ multiplex PCR was the method, and the copy in TCRdb shows in-frame clones only, minus some. The table has hundreds of thousands of clones, 55% to 85% seen once. Input material: memory CD4+ T cells sorted from blood. Subset in this sample: CD45RA-negative fraction. Receptors originate from a woman aged 30 to 39 in good health.

This chain links TRBV7-8 with TRBJ2-7; D is perhaps TRBD2 (6 bases). The length of the CDR3 is 15 residues. In germline, CDR1 is SGHVS, CDR2 FQNEAQ. Trimming took off 5 bases at V and 1 base at J, with 15 bases between the two ends. CDR3 sequence (DNA): TGTGCCAGCAGCCCGACGCGGGGCGGGTCCTACGAGCAGTACTTC. Encoded protein: CASSPTRGGSYEQYF.

This clone was seen repeatedly, ten times or more. The genes are TRBV19 and TRBJ1-5; D is undetermined. CDR1 and CDR2 (germline): LNHDA, SQIVND (reference sequence). Between the trimmed V and J ends, which lost 3 bases and 7 bases, there was a span of 7 bases. The CDR3 spans 12 residues. The CDR3 sequence: CASSIQLQPQHF. CDR3 in DNA: TGTGCCAGTAGTATTCAGCTACAGCCCCAGCATTTT.

The V call is TRBV7-3, the J call TRBJ2-1; D gene ambiguous. Per the germline V gene, CDR1 is SGHTA and CDR2 is FQGTGA. This CDR3 spans 15 amino acids. V was shortened by 5 bases and J by 0 bases, with 11 bases between the two germline ends. The CDR3 protein is CASSPEPSSYNEQFF. CDR3 nucleotides: TGTGCCAGCAGCCCTGAGCCGAGCTCCTACAATGAGCAGTTCTTC.

The chain recombines TRBV28 with TRBJ1-2; 7 nucleotides align to TRBD1. Unmatched junction bases numbered 11, after V lost 8 bases and J lost 8 bases. Germline V gene lookup returns CDR1 MDHEN and CDR2 SYDVKM. The CDR3 runs to 13 residues. The CDR3 region is CASGSRLTGGYTF. The CDR3 DNA reads as TGTGCCAGCGGGTCGAGGTTGACAGGGGGCTACACCTTC.

This clone has a single count. An end of the junction does not agree with germline; a read error may underlie this. The chain has TRBV6-1 and TRBJ2-1; D is possibly TRBD1 (6 bases). The CDR3 contains 15 residues. Germline V gives CDR1 MNHNS, CDR2 SASEGT. CDR3 protein: CASREDPGAYNEQFF. CDR3 DNA sequence: TGTGCCAGCAGAGAAGACCCAGGGGCCTACAATGAGCAGTTCTTC.

The CDR3 nucleotides are TGTGCCAGCAGCTTTCGAACGGCTAACACTGAAGCTTTCTTT. Encoded protein: CASSFRTANTEAFF. This chain links TRBV7-9 with TRBJ1-1, with unresolved D. V was pared by 3 bases and J by 2 bases, with 10 bases between. Germline CDR1 SEHNR, CDR2 FQNEAQ (reference sequence). This CDR3 is built from 14 residues.

This chain connects TRBV7-6 to TRBJ1-1, with D possibly being TRBD1 (5 bases). The CDR3 is 17 amino acids. Germline V CDR1 and CDR2: SGHVS, FNYEAQ. V was clipped by 4 bases and J by 0 bases, with 18 bases between them. CDR3 nucleotides: TGTGCCAGCAGCTCCACATTAAAGGGGCGGATGAACACTGAAGCTTTCTTT. It encodes CASSSTLKGRMNTEAFF.

V and J are TRBV4-2 and TRBJ2-7, with 8 positions matching TRBD2. The V segment lost 0 bases and the J segment 3 bases; nucleotides outside the gene matches: 10. The CDR3 runs to 17 residues. CDR1 LGHNA and CDR2 YNFKEQ come from the germline V gene. CDR3 sequence (DNA): TGTGCCAGCAGCCAAGATTTACTTGGCGGGGGGATCTACGAGCAGTACTTC. Amino acid sequence: CASSQDLLGGGIYEQYF.

This sequence joins TRBV6-1 and TRBJ1-2; D gene ambiguous. CDR3 length: 14 amino acids. V lost 9 bases to trimming and J lost 6 bases, with 20 bases between them. Germline CDR1 and CDR2: MNHNS and SASEGT. The CDR3 here is CASSPSGGLNGYTF. The CDR3 region has the DNA TGTGCCAGTAGCCCCTCAGGAGGGTTGAATGGCTACACCTTC.

The chain is built from TRBV5-1 and TRBJ2-7; TRBD1 matches 12 bases. Germline CDR1 SGHRS, CDR2 YFSETQ. The CDR3 is 14 residues long. J gave up 7 bases and V 4 bases, and 6 bases lay outside the gene matches. CDR3 DNA sequence: TGCGCCAGCAGCCCGGGACAGGGGGCCGGGGAGCAGTACTTC. Translated, it gives CASSPGQGAGEQYF. Together with reference TRBV5-1 and TRBJ2-7, the CDR3 gives the full variable domain: KAGVTQTPRYLIKTRGQQVTLSCSPISGHRSVSWYQQTPGQGLQFLFEYFSETQRNKGNFPGRFSGRQFSNSRSEMNVSTLELGDSALYLCASSPGQGAGEQYFGPGTRLTVT.

The rearrangement joins TRBV7-2 to TRBJ2-3; TRBD2 might be the D (6 bases). The CDR3 runs to 15 residues. V was trimmed by 2 bases and J by 2 bases, leaving 11 bases between them. Germline assignment: CDR1 SGHTA and CDR2 FQGNSA. The CDR3 DNA reads TGTGCCAGCAGCTTAAGGCGGGGCCTCACAGATACGCAGTATTTT. Amino acid sequence: CASSLRRGLTDTQYF.

The chain employs TRBV10-3 and TRBJ2-1; 10 bases agree with TRBD2. Germline CDR1 reads ENHRY; CDR2 reads SYGVKD. The trim removed 4 bases at V and 0 bases at J, leaving 9 bases unmatched. This CDR3 is built from 18 residues. The CDR3, as DNA: TGTGCCATCAGTGCGCCTAGCGGGAGTGGGAGCTCCTACAATGAGCAGTTCTTC. It is translated as CAISAPSGSGSSYNEQFF.

This clone was detected a few times. The CDR3 protein is CASSRLAGGPRELFF. In DNA, the CDR3 is TGTGCCAGCAGTCGACTAGCGGGAGGGCCCCGGGAGCTGTTTTTT. The rearrangement links TRBV2 to TRBJ2-2; 14 nucleotides match TRBD2. Germline V gene data show CDR1 as SNHLY and CDR2 as FYNNEI. CDR3 size: 15 residues. With 5 bases clipped from V and 9 bases from J, the junction kept 5 bases outside the gene matches.

Ten or more counts support this clone. This chain links TRBV28 with TRBJ2-3, with 10 positions matching TRBD2. The CDR3 has 15 amino acids. The trim removed 4 bases at V and 5 bases at J, leaving 6 bases unmatched. Germline CDR1 reads MDHEN; CDR2 reads SYDVKM. Here the CDR3 reads CASSSSGRFGDTQYF. As DNA, the CDR3 is TGTGCCAGCAGTTCTAGCGGGAGATTTGGAGATACGCAGTATTTT.

The chain employs TRBV7-6 and TRBJ2-7; 12 bases line up with TRBD1. Germline trimming cut 2 bases from V and 6 bases from J; bases unmatched to any gene: 8. The CDR3 totals 16 residues. Per germline, CDR1 SGHVS and CDR2 FNYEAQ. CDR3 sequence reads: CASSLSDGTGGGEQYF. The CDR3 coding sequence is TGTGCCAGCAGCTTAAGCGACGGGACAGGGGGCGGCGAGCAGTACTTC.

Remarks on this clone: Other nucleotide sequences from this sample produce the same CDR3. This chain joins TRBV19 and TRBJ1-4; 9 positions agree with TRBD1. The CDR3 has 15 amino acids. With 3 bases clipped from V and 4 bases from J, the junction kept 3 bases outside the gene matches. Germline values: CDR1 LNHDA, CDR2 SQIVND (reference sequence). The CDR3 sequence: CASSIADRGNEKLFF. The CDR3 DNA is TGTGCCAGTAGTATCGCGGACAGGGGTAATGAAAAACTGTTTTTT.

The rearrangement links TRBV5-1 to TRBJ1-6; no clear D gene. Looked up from germline, CDR1 is SGHRS and CDR2 is YFSETQ. The CDR3 spans 14 residues. V lost 5 bases and J lost 9, with 15 bases in between. The CDR3 region is CASRPGLGGSPLHF. The DNA for the CDR3 is TGCGCCAGCAGGCCGGGCCTCGGCGGTTCACCCCTCCACTTT.

This chain links TRBV13 with TRBJ2-7, with 12 nucleotides matching TRBD2. The CDR3 has 15 residues. V lost 4 bases, J lost 5 bases, and 6 bases stayed unmatched. The germline gives CDR1 PRHDT, CDR2 FYEKMQ (reference sequence). CDR3 in DNA: TGTGCCAGCAGCTCGACTAGCGGGAGTATCAACGAGCAGTACTTC. Protein: CASSSTSGSINEQYF. Full variable domain (missing parts from reference TRBV13 and TRBJ2-7): AAGVIQSPRHLIKEKRETATLKCYPIPRHDTVYWYQQGPGQDPQFLISFYEKMQSDKGSIPDRFSAQQFSDYHSELNMSSLELGDSALYFCASSSTSGSINEQYFGPGTRLTVT.

This sequence joins TRBV2 and TRBJ2-5; D possibly corresponds to TRBD2 (5 bases). CDR3 size: 13 residues. The germline CDR1 and CDR2 sequences are SNHLY and FYNNEI. Between the trimmed V and J ends, which lost 6 bases and 5 bases, there was a span of 13 bases. DNA for the CDR3: TGTGCCAGCAGGGTGGGAGTGGGGGAGACCCAGTACTTC. Protein: CASRVGVGETQYF. The full variable domain, in which reference TRBV2 and TRBJ2-5 provide the parts outside the CDR3, is EPEVTQTPSHQVTQMGQEVILRCVPISNHLYFYWYRQILGQKVEFLVSFYNNEISEKSEIFDDQFSVERPDGSNFTLKIRSTKLEDSAMYFCASRVGVGETQYFGPGTRLLVL.

CDR3 coding DNA: TGTGCCAGCAGTTACGGGGACAGTGCAACTAATGAAAAACTGTTTTTT. Its protein product is CASSYGDSATNEKLFF. The V gene is TRBV6-6, the J gene TRBJ1-4; 7 nucleotides agree with TRBD1. Germline CDR1 MNHNY, CDR2 SVGAGI (reference sequence). The V segment lost 2 bases and the J segment 0 bases; nucleotides outside the gene matches: 3. The CDR3 length is 16 residues.

Comments on this clone: This could be a read error, since a much larger clone is one nucleotide away. The chain carries TRBV5-1 and TRBJ1-2; D possibly corresponds to TRBD1 (5 bases). V was trimmed by 0 bases and J by 8 bases, leaving 17 bases between them. Per germline, CDR1 SGHRS and CDR2 YFSETQ. The CDR3 consists of 15 residues. CDR3 amino acids: CASSLGDGDSGGYTF. In DNA, the CDR3 is TGCGCCAGCAGCTTGGGGGACGGGGATTCGGGAGGCTACACCTTC.

This clone has just a few counts. This chain uses TRBV28 with TRBJ2-2; D gene ambiguous. Germline V gene sequence: CDR1 MDHEN, CDR2 SYDVKM. The CDR3 loop spans 12 amino acids. V lost 4 bases, J lost 3 bases, and 3 bases lay in between. CDR3 DNA: TGTGCCAGCAGTTCCTACACCGGGGAGCTGTTTTTT. Translated: CASSSYTGELFF.

The genes are TRBV5-1 and TRBJ2-2; D not certain. This CDR3 spans 15 amino acids. The V end was cut by 6 bases, the J end by 1 base, with 13 bases between. CDR1 and CDR2 from the germline V gene are SGHRS and YFSETQ. In DNA, the CDR3 is TGCGCCAGCACCTACGGGCACTTGAACACCGGGGAGCTGTTTTTT. Translated: CASTYGHLNTGELFF. Full variable domain (remainder filled in from reference TRBV5-1 and TRBJ2-2): KAGVTQTPRYLIKTRGQQVTLSCSPISGHRSVSWYQQTPGQGLQFLFEYFSETQRNKGNFPGRFSGRQFSNSRSEMNVSTLELGDSALYLCASTYGHLNTGELFFGEGSRLTVL.

This chain connects TRBV4-1 to TRBJ1-5; unclear D gene. CDR1 and CDR2 (germline): MGHRA, YSYEKL. V shed 4 bases and J shed 2 bases, with 9 bases lying between them. This CDR3 contains 14 residues. DNA of the CDR3: TGCGCCAGCAGCCTCTGGCCCGGCAATCAGCCCCAGCATTTT. Its protein product is CASSLWPGNQPQHF.

Turning to this clone: Other DNA variants within this sample encode the same CDR3. V is TRBV11-2 and J is TRBJ2-4; 9 nucleotides align to TRBD1. Unmatched junction bases numbered 3, after V lost 4 bases and J lost 5 bases. This CDR3 spans 14 amino acids. From germline, CDR1 is SGHAT and CDR2 FQNNGV. The CDR3 DNA reads TGTGCCAGCAGCTCTCGGACAGGGGAAAACATTCAGTACTTC. Its protein is CASSSRTGENIQYF. Supplemented by reference TRBV11-2 and TRBJ2-4, the full variable domain reads EAGVAQSPRYKIIEKRQSVAFWCNPISGHATLYWYQQILGQGPKLLIQFQNNGVVDDSQLPKDRFSAERLKGVDSTLKIQPAKLEDSAVYLCASSSRTGENIQYFGAGTRLSVL.

This clone was picked up a small number of times. The V call is TRBV5-1, the J call TRBJ1-2; 7 nucleotides agree with TRBD1. V lost 5 bases and J lost 3; bases outside the gene matches: 4. CDR1 is SGHRS and CDR2 is YFSETQ in the germline V gene. The CDR3 covers 13 residues. This chain's CDR3 is CASSADRDYGYTF. For the CDR3, the DNA is TGCGCCAGCAGTGCTGACAGGGACTATGGCTACACCTTC. The variable domain in full, with the rest retrieved from reference TRBV5-1 and TRBJ1-2, is KAGVTQTPRYLIKTRGQQVTLSCSPISGHRSVSWYQQTPGQGLQFLFEYFSETQRNKGNFPGRFSGRQFSNSRSEMNVSTLELGDSALYLCASSADRDYGYTFGSGTRLTVV.

CDR3 amino acids: CASSQEADTQYF. In DNA, the CDR3 is TGCGCCAGCAGCCAGGAGGCAGATACGCAGTATTTT. V and J are TRBV5-1 and TRBJ2-3; tentatively, D is TRBD2 (5 bases). This CDR3 has 12 residues. V shed 4 bases and J shed 4 bases, with 7 bases lying between them. CDR1 is SGHRS, CDR2 YFSETQ, per germline.

To note about this clone: Additional DNA sequences in this sample encode the identical CDR3. The chain recombines TRBV11-2 with TRBJ2-5, with unresolved D. V shed 5 bases and J shed 5 bases, with 6 bases lying between them. The CDR3 length is 11 residues. From germline, CDR1 is SGHAT and CDR2 FQNNGV. The CDR3 nucleotides are TGTGCCAGCAGCCTGTCGGAGACCCAGTACTTC. Its protein is CASSLSETQYF.